A single sample gave rise to the 16 T cell receptor beta chains below, sequenced in a study of blood T cell repertoires in COVID-19. TCRdb's copy holds only in-frame clones and misses some; the assay was immunoSEQ multiplex PCR. Of over 130,000 clones detected, approximately 80% appear once; the ten largest clones hold 16%. Sample: peripheral blood. These receptors all stem from a man in his forties or fifties with acute or convalescent COVID-19.

The chain has TRBV2 and TRBJ1-3; TRBD1 matches at 7 bases. Germline trimming cut 10 bases from V and 4 bases from J; bases unmatched to any gene: 7. The CDR3 covers 13 residues. The germline V gene has CDR1 SNHLY and CDR2 FYNNEI. The CDR3, as DNA: TGTGCCACCTCAGGGGGAGTGGGAAACACCATATATTTT. The encoded protein is CATSGGVGNTIYF. The whole variable domain, remainder taken from reference TRBV2 and TRBJ1-3, is EPEVTQTPSHQVTQMGQEVILRCVPISNHLYFYWYRQILGQKVEFLVSFYNNEISEKSEIFDDQFSVERPDGSNFTLKIRSTKLEDSAMYFCATSGGVGNTIYFGEGSWLTVV.

The chain has TRBV19 and TRBJ2-5; 7 nucleotides match TRBD2. The CDR3 consists of 17 residues. The germline CDR1 and CDR2 sequences are LNHDA and SQIVND (reference sequence). J lost 0 bases, V lost 1 base, and 8 bases had no gene match. CDR3 nucleotides: TGTGCCAGTAGTATAGTTAGTGGGCGGGGGTACCAAGAGACCCAGTACTTC. Protein sequence: CASSIVSGRGYQETQYF.

The CDR3 is CASSPFGTAYNEQFF. The CDR3 coding sequence is TGTGCCAGCAGTCCCTTCGGGACAGCCTACAATGAGCAGTTCTTC. The chain is built from TRBV28 and TRBJ2-1; 7 bases fit TRBD1. The CDR3 sequence is 15 residues long. With 5 bases clipped from V and 2 bases from J, the junction kept 6 bases outside the gene matches. Germline CDR1 MDHEN, CDR2 SYDVKM.

V is TRBV5-1 and J is TRBJ1-3, with D tentatively TRBD1 (5 bases). V lost 0 bases and J 0 bases, leaving 13 bases between the germline ends. This CDR3 contains 17 residues. The germline gives CDR1 SGHRS, CDR2 YFSETQ. The CDR3 DNA is TGCGCCAGCAGCTTGGAAGTCGGAGGGGTCTCTGGAAACACCATATATTTT. Translation: CASSLEVGGVSGNTIYF.

The rearrangement joins TRBV19 to TRBJ2-5; 12 nucleotides line up with TRBD2. Trimming took 2 bases from V and 5 from J; bases not matched to a gene: 9. CDR1 and CDR2 (germline): LNHDA, SQIVND (reference sequence). The CDR3 length is 17 residues. In DNA, the CDR3 is TGTGCCAGTAGTATATCGACTAGCGGGGGCCTGCGGGAGACCCAGTACTTC. This gives the protein CASSISTSGGLRETQYF.

A few counts support this clone. The rearrangement joins TRBV19 to TRBJ1-2, with D possibly TRBD1 on 5 matching bases. Per the germline V gene, CDR1 is LNHDA and CDR2 is SQIVND (reference sequence). Between the trimmed V and J ends, which lost 5 bases and 2 bases, there was a span of 15 bases. The CDR3 totals 15 residues. This chain's CDR3 is CASSLGATANYGYTF. DNA of the CDR3: TGTGCCAGTAGTCTTGGGGCGACAGCAAACTATGGCTACACCTTC.

This clone was counted between two and nine times. This chain links TRBV7-2 with TRBJ1-2; possible D gene TRBD1, 5 bases. V was clipped by 5 bases and J by 0 bases, with 13 bases between them. The CDR3 spans 15 residues. Looked up from germline, CDR1 is SGHTA and CDR2 is FQGNSA. CDR3 residues: CASSVSGTTNYGYTF. Written as DNA, the CDR3 is TGTGCCAGCAGCGTTTCCGGGACTACTAACTATGGCTACACCTTC.

This clone turned up a few times. V and J are TRBV24-1 and TRBJ1-2, with D tentatively TRBD1 (6 bases). CDR3 length: 14 amino acids. Trimming shortened V by 2 bases and J by 5 bases, and 11 bases separated the two germline ends. Germline assignment: CDR1 KGHDR and CDR2 SFDVKD. The CDR3 DNA is TGTGCCACCAGTGATTCCCTGGGACATTATGGCTACACCTTC. Its protein product is CATSDSLGHYGYTF.

This rearrangement joins TRBV11-2 to TRBJ1-1, with TRBD1 identical over 8 bases. Per the germline V gene, CDR1 is SGHAT and CDR2 is FQNNGV. The CDR3 consists of 16 residues. V was clipped by 3 bases and J by 4 bases; unmatched bases: 10. The CDR3 coding sequence is TGTGCCAGCAGCTTCCTCTCTACAGGGGGAGGCACTGAAGCTTTCTTT. It is translated as CASSFLSTGGGTEAFF. Using reference TRBV11-2 and TRBJ1-1 for the parts outside the CDR3, the full variable domain is EAGVAQSPRYKIIEKRQSVAFWCNPISGHATLYWYQQILGQGPKLLIQFQNNGVVDDSQLPKDRFSAERLKGVDSTLKIQPAKLEDSAVYLCASSFLSTGGGTEAFFGQGTRLTVV.

The V gene is TRBV11-2, the J gene TRBJ2-7, with D perhaps matching TRBD1 (6 bases). Per germline, CDR1 SGHAT and CDR2 FQNNGV. The CDR3 is 13 amino acids. The germline V and J ends were trimmed by 0 bases and 6 bases, with 9 bases remaining between them. This CDR3 reads CASSLERGSEQYV. CDR3 DNA: TGTGCCAGCAGCTTAGAGAGGGGGTCCGAGCAGTACGTC.

This sequence joins TRBV12-5 and TRBJ1-6; D is unresolved. The CDR3 is 14 residues long. V lost 3 bases, J lost 2 bases, and 5 bases lay in between. Germline CDR1 LGHNT, CDR2 FRNRAP. The DNA of the CDR3 is TGTGCTAGTGGTTTTGGCACCTATAATTCACCCCTCCACTTT. It codes for CASGFGTYNSPLHF.

This clone has just a few counts. The gene calls are TRBV5-1 and TRBJ2-1; TRBD1 agrees at 8 bases. Trimming took 3 bases from V and 4 from J; bases not matched to a gene: 12. The germline V gene has CDR1 SGHRS and CDR2 YFSETQ. There are 17 residues in the CDR3. CDR3 nucleotide sequence: TGCGCCAGCAGCTACCAGACAGGGGACCCTATTTACAATGAGCAGTTCTTC. This codes for CASSYQTGDPIYNEQFF.

The chain is built from TRBV7-3 and TRBJ2-5; the match to TRBD2 covers 12 bases. Germline CDR1 SGHTA, CDR2 FQGTGA. Germline trimming cut 6 bases from V and 5 bases from J; bases unmatched to any gene: 7. The CDR3 covers 15 residues. The CDR3 DNA reads as TGTGCCAGCAGTTCGACTAGCGGGGGACAGGAGACCCAGTACTTC. Translated: CASSSTSGGQETQYF.

This chain connects TRBV12-3 or TRBV12-4 to TRBJ1-1; D is possibly TRBD1 (6 bases). V shed 4 bases and J shed 10 bases, with 16 bases lying between them. This CDR3 comprises 13 residues. The CDR3 bases are TGTGCCAGCAGTTCCAGGACGGGGACAAGAGCTTTCTTT. It yields the protein CASSSRTGTRAFF.

The J gene is TRBJ2-1, the V gene TRBV5-6, with 12 bases identical to TRBD1. CDR1 and CDR2 from the germline V gene are SGHDT and YYEEEE. Losses at the gene ends were 4 bases for V and 1 base for J; bases not matched to a gene: 6. This CDR3 is built from 17 residues. Here the CDR3 reads CASSQGQGAKSYNEQFF. The CDR3 region has the DNA TGTGCCAGCAGCCAGGGACAGGGGGCTAAATCCTACAATGAGCAGTTCTTC.

The chain combines TRBV18 with TRBJ1-1; D is unclear. The CDR3 is made up of 16 amino acids. Germline V gene lookup returns CDR1 KGHSH and CDR2 LQKENI. The V end lost 0 bases, the J end lost 4 bases, and 15 bases lay between the germline ends. CDR3 region: CASSPPQRVASTEAFF. In DNA form, the CDR3 reads TGTGCCAGCTCACCACCCCAGAGGGTAGCGAGCACTGAAGCTTTCTTT.